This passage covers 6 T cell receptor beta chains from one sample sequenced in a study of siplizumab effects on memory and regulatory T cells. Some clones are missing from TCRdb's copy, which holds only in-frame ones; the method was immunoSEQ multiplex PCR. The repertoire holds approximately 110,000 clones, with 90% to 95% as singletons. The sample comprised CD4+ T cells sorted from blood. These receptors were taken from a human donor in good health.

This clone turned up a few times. CDR3 DNA: TGTGCCAGTAGTACAAGCGTTCTTATGGGCTACACCTTC. Translation gives CASSTSVLMGYTF. The rearrangement links TRBV19 to TRBJ1-2; D gene ambiguous. Germline CDR1 LNHDA, CDR2 SQIVND (reference sequence). The CDR3 contains 13 residues. With 4 bases removed from V and 8 bases from J, the gap between germline ends came to 14 bases. Drawing the rest from reference TRBV19 and TRBJ1-2, the complete variable domain is DGGITQSPKYLFRKEGQNVTLSCEQNLNHDAMYWYRQDPGQGLRLIYYSQIVNDFQKGDIAEGYSVSREKKESFPLTVTSAQKNPTAFYLCASSTSVLMGYTFGSGTRLTVV.

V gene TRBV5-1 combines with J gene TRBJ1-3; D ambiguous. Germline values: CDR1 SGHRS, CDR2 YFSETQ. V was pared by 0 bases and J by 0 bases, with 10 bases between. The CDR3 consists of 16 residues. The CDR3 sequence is CASSLVGRTSGNTIYF. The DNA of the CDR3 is TGCGCCAGCAGCTTGGTAGGACGGACCTCTGGAAACACCATATATTTT.

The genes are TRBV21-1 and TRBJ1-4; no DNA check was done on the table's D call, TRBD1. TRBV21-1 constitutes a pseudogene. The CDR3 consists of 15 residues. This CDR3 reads CASSKGGTVDEKLFF. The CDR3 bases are TGTGCCAGCAGCAAAGGCGGGACAGTAGATGAAAAACTGTTTTTT.

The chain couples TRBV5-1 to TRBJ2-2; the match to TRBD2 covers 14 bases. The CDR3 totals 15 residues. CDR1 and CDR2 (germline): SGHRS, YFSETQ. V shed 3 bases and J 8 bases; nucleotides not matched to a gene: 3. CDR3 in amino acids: CASSSGLAGEGELFF. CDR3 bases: TGCGCCAGCAGCTCGGGACTAGCGGGGGAAGGGGAGCTGTTTTTT.

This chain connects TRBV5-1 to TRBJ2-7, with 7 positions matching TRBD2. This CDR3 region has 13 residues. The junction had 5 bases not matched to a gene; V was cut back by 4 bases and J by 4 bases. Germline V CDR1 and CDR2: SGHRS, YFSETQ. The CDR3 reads CASSTDGRYEQYF. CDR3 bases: TGCGCCAGCAGCACGGACGGGAGGTACGAGCAGTACTTC.

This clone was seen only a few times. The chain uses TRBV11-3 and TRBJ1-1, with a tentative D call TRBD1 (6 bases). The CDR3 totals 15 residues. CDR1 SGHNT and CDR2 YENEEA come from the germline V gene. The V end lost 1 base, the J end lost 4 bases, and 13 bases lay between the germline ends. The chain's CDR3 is CASSLAGGRGTEAFF. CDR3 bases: TGTGCCAGCAGCTTAGCTGGCGGCAGGGGCACTGAAGCTTTCTTT.